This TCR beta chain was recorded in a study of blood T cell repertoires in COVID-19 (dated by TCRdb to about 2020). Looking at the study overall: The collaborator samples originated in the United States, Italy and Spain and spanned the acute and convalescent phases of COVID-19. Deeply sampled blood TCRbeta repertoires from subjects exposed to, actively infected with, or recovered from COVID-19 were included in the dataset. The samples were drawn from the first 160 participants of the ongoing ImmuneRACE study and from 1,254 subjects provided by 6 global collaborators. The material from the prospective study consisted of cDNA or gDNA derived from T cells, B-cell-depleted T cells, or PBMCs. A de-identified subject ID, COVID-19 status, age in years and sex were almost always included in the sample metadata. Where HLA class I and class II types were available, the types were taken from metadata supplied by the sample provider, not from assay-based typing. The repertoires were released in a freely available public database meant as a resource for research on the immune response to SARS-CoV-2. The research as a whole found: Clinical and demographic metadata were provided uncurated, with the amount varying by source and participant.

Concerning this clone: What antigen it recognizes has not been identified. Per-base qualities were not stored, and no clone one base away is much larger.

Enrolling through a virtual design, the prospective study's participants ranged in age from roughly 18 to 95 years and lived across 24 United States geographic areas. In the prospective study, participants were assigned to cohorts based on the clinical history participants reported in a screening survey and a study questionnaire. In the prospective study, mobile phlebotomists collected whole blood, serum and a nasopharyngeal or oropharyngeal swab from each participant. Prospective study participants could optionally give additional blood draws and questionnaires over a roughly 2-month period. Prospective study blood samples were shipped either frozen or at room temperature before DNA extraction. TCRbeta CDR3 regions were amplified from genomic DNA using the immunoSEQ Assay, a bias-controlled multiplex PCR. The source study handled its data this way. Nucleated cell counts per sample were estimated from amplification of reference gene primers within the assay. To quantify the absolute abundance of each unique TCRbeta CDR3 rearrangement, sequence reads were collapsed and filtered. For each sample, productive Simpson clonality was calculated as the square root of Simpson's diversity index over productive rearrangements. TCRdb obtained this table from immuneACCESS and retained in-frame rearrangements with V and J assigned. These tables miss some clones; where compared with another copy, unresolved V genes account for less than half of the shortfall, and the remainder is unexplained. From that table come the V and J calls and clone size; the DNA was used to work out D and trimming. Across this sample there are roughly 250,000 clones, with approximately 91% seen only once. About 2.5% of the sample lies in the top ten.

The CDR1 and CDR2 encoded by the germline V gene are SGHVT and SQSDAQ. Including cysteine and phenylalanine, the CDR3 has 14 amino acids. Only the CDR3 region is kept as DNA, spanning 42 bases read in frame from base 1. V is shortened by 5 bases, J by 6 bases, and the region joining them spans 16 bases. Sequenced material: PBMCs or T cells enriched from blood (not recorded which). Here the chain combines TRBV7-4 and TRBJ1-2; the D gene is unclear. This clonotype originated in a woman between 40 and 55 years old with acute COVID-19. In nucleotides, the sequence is TGTGCCAGCAGCCCCGGATCGGCTGCGGATGGCTACACCTTC. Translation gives CASSPGSAADGYTF.